The T cell receptor (beta chain) under discussion was sequenced for a study of breast tumors, draining lymph nodes, adjacent tissues. General study results and limits: Tumor TCR diversity was below lymph nodes but above nontumor tissue. Most tumor T cells seemingly derive from lymph node, then expand in tumor.

The lymph nodes were axillary draining lymph nodes from breast cancer patients. TCRdb redid the calling of the multiplex PCR reads with MiXCR, one entry per CDR3 protein. Altogether some 230,000 distinct CDR3 sequences are present, under 40% being singletons, with the ten largest covering over 3.5%. A note on this clonotype: The target antigen is unknown.

This sequence originates from a female donor with breast cancer. Some clones in this sample may be carry-over from other donors' samples. Sequenced input: axillary lymph node tissue.

The CDR3 nucleotides are TGTGCCAGCAGCTTAGATACCAGGGTGGACACCGGGGCCAACGTCCTGACTTTC. Protein sequence: CASSLDTRVDTGANVLTF. The gene calls are TRBV11-2 and TRBJ2-6, with D tentatively TRBD1 (5 bases). Trimming took off 0 bases at V and 4 bases at J, with 16 bases between the two ends. In germline, CDR1 is SGHAT, CDR2 FQNNGV. This CDR3 has 18 residues.